This T cell receptor beta chain derives from a study of T cell repertoires in cytomegalovirus infection. Study context: Selected CMV epitopes included recently identified HLA-C-restricted ones as well as well-studied HLA-B-restricted ones. Both CMV infection and a matching HLA type were indicated by public TCR beta signatures.

Study findings and constraints: Summed public TCR beta family frequency identified CMV carriers bearing the relevant HLA. The study found HLA-C-restricted CMV-specific TCR beta clonotypes dominating the ex vivo response.

Germline CDR1 PRHDT, CDR2 FYEKMQ (reference sequence). CDR3 length: 15 amino acids. With 5 bases removed from V and 4 bases from J, the gap between germline ends came to 12 bases. Worth noting for this clonotype: No antigen is known for it.

A single record per CDR3 protein comes from TCRdb applying MiXCR to the reads. Of approximately 76,000 distinct CDR3 sequences listed, 24% are singletons. V and J are TRBV13 and TRBJ1-6, with D unclear. The receptor comes from a human donor in good health (CMV status not recorded). Some clones in this sample may be carry-over from other donors' samples. Sequences were derived from CD8+ T cells from cultured PBMCs, sampled from culture after CMV antigen stimulation. CDR3 sequence (DNA): TGTGCCAGCAGCCCCGGATTAGAGTATAATTCACCCCTCCACTTT. Translated, it gives CASSPGLEYNSPLHF. Variable domain in full (rest from reference TRBV13 and TRBJ1-6): AAGVIQSPRHLIKEKRETATLKCYPIPRHDTVYWYQQGPGQDPQFLISFYEKMQSDKGSIPDRFSAQQFSDYHSELNMSSLELGDSALYFCASSPGLEYNSPLHFGNGTRLTVT.